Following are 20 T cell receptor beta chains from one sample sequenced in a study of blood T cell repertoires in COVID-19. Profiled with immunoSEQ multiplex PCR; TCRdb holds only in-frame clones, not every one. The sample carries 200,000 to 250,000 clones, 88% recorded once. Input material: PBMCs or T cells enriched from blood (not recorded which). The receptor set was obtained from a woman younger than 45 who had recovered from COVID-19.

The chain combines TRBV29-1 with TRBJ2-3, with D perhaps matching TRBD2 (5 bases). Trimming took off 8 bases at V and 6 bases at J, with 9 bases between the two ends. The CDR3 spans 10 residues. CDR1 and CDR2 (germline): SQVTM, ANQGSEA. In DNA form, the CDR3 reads TGCAGCTGTTCGGGGGATACGCAGTATTTT. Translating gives CSCSGDTQYF.

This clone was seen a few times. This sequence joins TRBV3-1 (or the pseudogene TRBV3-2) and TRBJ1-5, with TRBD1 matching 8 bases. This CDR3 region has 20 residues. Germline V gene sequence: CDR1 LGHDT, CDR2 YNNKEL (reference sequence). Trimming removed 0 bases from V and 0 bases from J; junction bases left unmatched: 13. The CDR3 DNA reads TGTGCCAGCAGCCAAGAGTCACGGGACAGGAAACTTCATAGCAATCAGCCCCAGCATTTT. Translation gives CASSQESRDRKLHSNQPQHF.

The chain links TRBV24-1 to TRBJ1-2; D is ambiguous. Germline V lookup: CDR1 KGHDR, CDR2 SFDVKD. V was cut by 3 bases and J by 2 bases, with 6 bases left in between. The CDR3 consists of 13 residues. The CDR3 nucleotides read TGTGCCACCAGTGATGCGGAGAACTATGGCTACACCTTC. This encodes CATSDAENYGYTF.

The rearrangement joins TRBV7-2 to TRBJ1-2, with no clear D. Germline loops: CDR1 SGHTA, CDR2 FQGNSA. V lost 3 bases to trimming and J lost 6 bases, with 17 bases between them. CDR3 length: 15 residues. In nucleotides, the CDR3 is TGTGCCAGCAGCTTCCCGAGACAACAATCGGATGGCTACACCTTC. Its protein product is CASSFPRQQSDGYTF.

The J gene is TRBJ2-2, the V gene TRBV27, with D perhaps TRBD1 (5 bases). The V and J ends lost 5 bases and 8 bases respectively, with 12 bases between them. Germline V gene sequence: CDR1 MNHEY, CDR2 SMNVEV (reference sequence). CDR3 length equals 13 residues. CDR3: CASSNQGSGELFF. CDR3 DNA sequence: TGTGCCAGCAGTAACCAGGGTTCTGGGGAGCTGTTTTTT.

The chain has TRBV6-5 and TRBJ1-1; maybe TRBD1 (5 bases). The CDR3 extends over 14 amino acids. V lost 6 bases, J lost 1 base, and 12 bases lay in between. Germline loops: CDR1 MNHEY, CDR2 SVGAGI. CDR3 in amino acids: CASSREGGNTEAFF. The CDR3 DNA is TGTGCCAGCAGCAGGGAGGGAGGGAACACTGAAGCTTTCTTT.

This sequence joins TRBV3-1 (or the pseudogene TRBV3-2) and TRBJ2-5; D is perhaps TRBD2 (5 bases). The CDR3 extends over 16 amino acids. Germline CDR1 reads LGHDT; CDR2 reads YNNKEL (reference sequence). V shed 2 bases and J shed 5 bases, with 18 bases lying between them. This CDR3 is CASSQRPGTNRETQYF. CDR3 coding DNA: TGTGCCAGCAGCCAAAGGCCGGGAACCAACCGGGAGACCCAGTACTTC.

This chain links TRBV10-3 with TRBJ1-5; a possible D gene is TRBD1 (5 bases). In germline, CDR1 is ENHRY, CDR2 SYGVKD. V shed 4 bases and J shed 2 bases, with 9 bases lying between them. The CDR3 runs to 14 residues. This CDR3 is CAISGSGGNQPQHF. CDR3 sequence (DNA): TGTGCCATCAGTGGATCGGGGGGCAATCAGCCCCAGCATTTT.

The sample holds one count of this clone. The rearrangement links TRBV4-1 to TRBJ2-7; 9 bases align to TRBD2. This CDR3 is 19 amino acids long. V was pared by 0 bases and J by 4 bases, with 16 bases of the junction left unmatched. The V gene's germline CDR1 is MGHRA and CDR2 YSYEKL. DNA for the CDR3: TGCGCCAGCAGCCAAGATTTCGGCCTTGCTAGCGGGGTTCTTTACGAGCAGTACTTC. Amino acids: CASSQDFGLASGVLYEQYF.

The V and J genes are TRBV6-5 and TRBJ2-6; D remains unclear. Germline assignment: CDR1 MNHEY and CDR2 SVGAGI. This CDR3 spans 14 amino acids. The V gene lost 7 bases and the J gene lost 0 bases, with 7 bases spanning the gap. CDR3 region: CASMQVSGANVLTF. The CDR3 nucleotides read TGTGCCAGCATGCAGGTCTCTGGGGCCAACGTCCTGACTTTC.

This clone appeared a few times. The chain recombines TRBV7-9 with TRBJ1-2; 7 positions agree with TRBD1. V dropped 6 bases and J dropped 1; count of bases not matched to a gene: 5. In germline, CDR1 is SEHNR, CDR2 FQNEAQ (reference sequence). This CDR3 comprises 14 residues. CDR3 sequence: CASRRDSVNYGYTF. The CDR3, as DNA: TGTGCCAGCAGGCGGGACAGCGTTAACTATGGCTACACCTTC.

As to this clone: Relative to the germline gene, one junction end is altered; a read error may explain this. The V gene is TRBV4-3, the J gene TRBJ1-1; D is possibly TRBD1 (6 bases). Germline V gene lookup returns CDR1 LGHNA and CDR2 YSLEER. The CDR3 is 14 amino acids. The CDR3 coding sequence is TGCGCCAGCAGGCAAGTCCGGCTCGGGACAGAAGCTTTCTTT. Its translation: CASRQVRLGTEAFF.

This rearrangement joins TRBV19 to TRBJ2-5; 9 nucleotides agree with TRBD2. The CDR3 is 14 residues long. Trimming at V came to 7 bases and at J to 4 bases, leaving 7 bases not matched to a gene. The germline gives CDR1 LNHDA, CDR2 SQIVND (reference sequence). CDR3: CASTGGGASETQYF. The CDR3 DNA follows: TGTGCCAGTACTGGCGGGGGGGCCTCAGAGACCCAGTACTTC.

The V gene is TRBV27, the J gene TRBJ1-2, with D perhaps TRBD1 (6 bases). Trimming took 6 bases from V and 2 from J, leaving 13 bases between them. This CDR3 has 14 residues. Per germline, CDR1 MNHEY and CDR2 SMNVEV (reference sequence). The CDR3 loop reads CASRTNTGNYGYTF. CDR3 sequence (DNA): TGTGCCAGCAGGACTAACACAGGGAACTATGGCTACACCTTC.

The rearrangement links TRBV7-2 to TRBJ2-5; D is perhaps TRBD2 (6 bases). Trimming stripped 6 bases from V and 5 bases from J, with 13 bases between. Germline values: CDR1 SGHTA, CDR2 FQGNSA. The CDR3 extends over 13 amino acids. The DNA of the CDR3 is TGTGCCAGCAGTCTCCTAGCGACCGAGACCCAGTACTTC. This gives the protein CASSLLATETQYF.

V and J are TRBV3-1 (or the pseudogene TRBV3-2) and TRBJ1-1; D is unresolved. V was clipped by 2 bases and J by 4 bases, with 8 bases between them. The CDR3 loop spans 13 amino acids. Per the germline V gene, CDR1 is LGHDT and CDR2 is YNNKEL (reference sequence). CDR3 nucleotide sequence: TGTGCCAGCAGCCAATTCGGGTCCACTGAAGCTTTCTTT. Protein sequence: CASSQFGSTEAFF.

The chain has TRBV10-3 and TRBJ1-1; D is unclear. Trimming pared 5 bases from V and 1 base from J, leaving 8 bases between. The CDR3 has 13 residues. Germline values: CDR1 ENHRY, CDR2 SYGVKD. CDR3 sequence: CAISSDWNTEAFF. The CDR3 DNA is TGTGCCATCAGTTCGGACTGGAACACTGAAGCTTTCTTT.

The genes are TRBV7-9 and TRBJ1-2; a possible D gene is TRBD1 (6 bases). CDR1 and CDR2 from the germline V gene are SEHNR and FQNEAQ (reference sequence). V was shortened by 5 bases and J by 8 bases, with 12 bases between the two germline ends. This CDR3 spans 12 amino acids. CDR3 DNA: TGTGCCAGCAGCCAGGGGTTAGGCGGCTACACCTTC. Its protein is CASSQGLGGYTF.

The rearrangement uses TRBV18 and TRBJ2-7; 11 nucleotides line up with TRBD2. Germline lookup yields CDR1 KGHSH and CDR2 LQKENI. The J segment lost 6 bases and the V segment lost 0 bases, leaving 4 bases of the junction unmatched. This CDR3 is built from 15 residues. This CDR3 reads CASSPPGLAESEQYF. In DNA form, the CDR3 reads TGTGCCAGCTCACCACCGGGACTAGCGGAGAGCGAGCAGTACTTC.

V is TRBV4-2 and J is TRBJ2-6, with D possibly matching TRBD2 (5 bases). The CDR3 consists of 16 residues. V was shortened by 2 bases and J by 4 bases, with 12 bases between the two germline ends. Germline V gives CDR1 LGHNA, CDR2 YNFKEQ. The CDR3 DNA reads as TGTGCCAGCAGCCAATTAGCCGGCGGGGGGGCCAACGTCCTGACTTTC. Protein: CASSQLAGGGANVLTF.